This entry features one T cell receptor (beta chain) sequence. The data derive from a study of tumor-infiltrating lymphocytes in localized non-small cell lung cancer. Sequencing used immunoSEQ multiplex PCR; TCRdb keeps in-frame clones, though not all of them. The table lists 11,000 or so clones, 86% of them singletons. The CDR3 sequence is 11 residues long. V lost 1 base to trimming and J lost 5 bases, with 3 bases between them. Germline V gene data show CDR1 as SGHDT and CDR2 as YYEEEE. The genes are TRBV5-6 and TRBJ1-1, with D unresolved. The sequencing input was uninvolved lung tissue not adjacent to the tumor. This clonotype originated in a human donor with non-small cell lung cancer. CDR3 loop: CASSLSTEAFF. The CDR3 DNA reads TGTGCCAGCAGCTTGAGTACTGAAGCTTTCTTT.